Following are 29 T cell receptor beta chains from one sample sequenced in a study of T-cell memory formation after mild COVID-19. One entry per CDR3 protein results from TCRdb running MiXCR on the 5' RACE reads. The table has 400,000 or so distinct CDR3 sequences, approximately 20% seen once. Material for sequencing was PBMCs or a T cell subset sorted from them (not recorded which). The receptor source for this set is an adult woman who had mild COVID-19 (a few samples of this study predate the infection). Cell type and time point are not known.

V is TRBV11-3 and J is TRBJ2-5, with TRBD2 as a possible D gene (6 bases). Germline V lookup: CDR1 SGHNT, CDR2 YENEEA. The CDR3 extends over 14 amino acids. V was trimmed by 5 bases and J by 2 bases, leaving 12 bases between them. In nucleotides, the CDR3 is TGTGCCAGCAGCCACCGCGGAGGGCAAGAGACCCAGTACTTC. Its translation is CASSHRGGQETQYF.

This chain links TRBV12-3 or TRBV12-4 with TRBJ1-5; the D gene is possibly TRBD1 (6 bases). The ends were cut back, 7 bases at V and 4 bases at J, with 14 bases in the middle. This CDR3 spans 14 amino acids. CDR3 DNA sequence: TGTGCCAGCATGATACAGGGAGGAAATCAGCCCCAGCATTTT. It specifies CASMIQGGNQPQHF.

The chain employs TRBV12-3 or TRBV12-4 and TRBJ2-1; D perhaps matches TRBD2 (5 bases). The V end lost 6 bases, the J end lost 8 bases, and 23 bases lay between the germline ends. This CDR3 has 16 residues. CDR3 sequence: CASSLLPGLPGDEQFF. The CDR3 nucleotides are TGTGCCAGCAGCTTGCTCCCGGGGTTGCCTGGGGATGAGCAGTTCTTC.

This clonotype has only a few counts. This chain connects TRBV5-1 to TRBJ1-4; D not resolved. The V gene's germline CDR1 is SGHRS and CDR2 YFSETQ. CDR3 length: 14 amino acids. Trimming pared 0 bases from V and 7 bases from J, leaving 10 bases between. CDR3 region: CASSLGHGSEKLFF. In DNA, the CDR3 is TGCGCCAGCAGCTTGGGGCATGGCTCTGAAAAACTGTTTTTT.

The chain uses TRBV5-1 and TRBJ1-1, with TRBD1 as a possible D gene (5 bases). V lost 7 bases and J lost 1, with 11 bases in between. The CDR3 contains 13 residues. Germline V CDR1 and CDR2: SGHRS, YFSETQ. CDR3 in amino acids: CASCREPNTEAFF. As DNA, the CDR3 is TGCGCCAGCTGCAGGGAGCCGAACACTGAAGCTTTCTTT.

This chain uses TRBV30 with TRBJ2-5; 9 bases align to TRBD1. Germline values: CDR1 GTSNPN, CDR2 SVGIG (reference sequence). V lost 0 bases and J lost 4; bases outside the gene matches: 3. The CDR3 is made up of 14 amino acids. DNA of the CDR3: TGTGCCTGGAGTGTAGGGACAGGGCGAGAGACCCAGTACTTC. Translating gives CAWSVGTGRETQYF.

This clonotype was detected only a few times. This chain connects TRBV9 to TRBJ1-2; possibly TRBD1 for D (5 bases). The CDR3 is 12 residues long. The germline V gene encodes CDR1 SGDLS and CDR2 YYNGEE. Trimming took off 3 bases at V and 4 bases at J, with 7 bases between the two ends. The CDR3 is CASSGRGYGYTF. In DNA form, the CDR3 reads TGTGCCAGCAGCGGGAGGGGCTATGGCTACACCTTC.

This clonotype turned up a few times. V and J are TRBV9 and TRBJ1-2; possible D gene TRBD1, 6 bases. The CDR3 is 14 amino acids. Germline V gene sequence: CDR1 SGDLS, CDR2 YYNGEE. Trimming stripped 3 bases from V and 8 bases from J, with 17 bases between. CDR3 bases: TGTGCCAGCAGCGAACGGACAGCCGGGGGAGGCTACACCTTC. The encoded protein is CASSERTAGGGYTF.

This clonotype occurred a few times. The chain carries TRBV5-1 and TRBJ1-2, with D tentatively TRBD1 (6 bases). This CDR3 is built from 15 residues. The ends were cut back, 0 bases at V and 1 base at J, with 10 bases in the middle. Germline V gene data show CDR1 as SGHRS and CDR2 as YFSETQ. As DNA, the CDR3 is TGCGCCAGCAGCTTGGAGGCCAGGGGTAACTATGGCTACACCTTC. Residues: CASSLEARGNYGYTF.

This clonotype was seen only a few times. The CDR3 here is CSARDLPERGETGELFF. In nucleotides, the CDR3 is TGCAGTGCTAGAGATTTACCTGAGCGGGGTGAGACCGGGGAGCTGTTTTTT. J is TRBJ2-2 and V is TRBV20-1, with TRBD2 matching 7 bases. The CDR3 covers 17 residues. The ends lost 0 bases at V and 5 bases at J; junction bases unmatched: 12. CDR1 and CDR2 from the germline V gene are DFQATT and SNEGSKA (reference sequence).

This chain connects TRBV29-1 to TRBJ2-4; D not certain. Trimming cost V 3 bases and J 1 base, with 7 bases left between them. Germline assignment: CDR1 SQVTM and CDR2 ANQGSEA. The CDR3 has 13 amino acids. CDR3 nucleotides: TGCAGCGTTGAGCCACCGGCCAAAAACATTCAGTACTTC. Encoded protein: CSVEPPAKNIQYF.

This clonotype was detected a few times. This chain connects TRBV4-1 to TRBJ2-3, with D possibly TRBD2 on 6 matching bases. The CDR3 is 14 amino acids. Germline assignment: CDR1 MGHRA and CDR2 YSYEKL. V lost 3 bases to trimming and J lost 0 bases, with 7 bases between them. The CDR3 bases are TGCGCCAGCAGCCAGGGACTTAGCACAGATACGCAGTATTTT. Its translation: CASSQGLSTDTQYF.

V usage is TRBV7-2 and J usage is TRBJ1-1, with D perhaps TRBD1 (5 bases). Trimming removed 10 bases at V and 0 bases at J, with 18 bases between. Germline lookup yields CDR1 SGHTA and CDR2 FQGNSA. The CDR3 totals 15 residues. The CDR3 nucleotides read TGTGCCATCCACGCAGGGTCCCTCATGAACACTGAAGCTTTCTTT. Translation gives CAIHAGSLMNTEAFF.

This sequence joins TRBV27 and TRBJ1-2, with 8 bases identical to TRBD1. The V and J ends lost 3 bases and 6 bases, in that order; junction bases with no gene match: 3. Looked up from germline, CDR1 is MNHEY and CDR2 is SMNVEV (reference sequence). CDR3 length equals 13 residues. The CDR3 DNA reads TGTGCCAGCAGTTTGCTACAGGGGGATGGCTACACCTTC. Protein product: CASSLLQGDGYTF.

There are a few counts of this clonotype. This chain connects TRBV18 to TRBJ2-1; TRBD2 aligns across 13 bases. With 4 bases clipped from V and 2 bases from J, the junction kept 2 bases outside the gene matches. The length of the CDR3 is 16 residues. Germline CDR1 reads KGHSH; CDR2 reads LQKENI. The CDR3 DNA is TGTGCCAGCTCACTCGGACTAGCGGGAGCCTACAATGAGCAGTTCTTC. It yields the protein CASSLGLAGAYNEQFF.

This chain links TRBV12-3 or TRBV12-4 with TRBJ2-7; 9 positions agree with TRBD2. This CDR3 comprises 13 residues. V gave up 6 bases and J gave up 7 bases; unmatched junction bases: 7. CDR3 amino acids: CASSPTSGGEQYF. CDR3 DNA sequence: TGTGCCAGCAGCCCGACTAGCGGCGGAGAGCAGTACTTC.

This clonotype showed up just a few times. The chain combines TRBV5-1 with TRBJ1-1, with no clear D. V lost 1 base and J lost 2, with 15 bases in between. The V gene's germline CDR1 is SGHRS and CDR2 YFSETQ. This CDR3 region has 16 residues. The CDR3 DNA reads TGCGCCAGCAGCTTGATCCGTGGACGGACTAACACTGAAGCTTTCTTT. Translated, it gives CASSLIRGRTNTEAFF.

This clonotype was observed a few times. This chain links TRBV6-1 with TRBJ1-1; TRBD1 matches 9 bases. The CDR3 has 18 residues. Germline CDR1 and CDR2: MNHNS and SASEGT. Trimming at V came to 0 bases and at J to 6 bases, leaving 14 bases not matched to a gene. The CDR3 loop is CASSEAGWGVQGAAEAFF. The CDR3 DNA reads TGTGCCAGCAGTGAAGCCGGGTGGGGGGTACAGGGGGCCGCTGAAGCTTTCTTT.

CDR3 in amino acids: CAISALASYNEQFF. In nucleotides, the CDR3 is TGTGCCATCAGTGCACTAGCGTCCTACAATGAGCAGTTCTTC. This chain links TRBV10-3 with TRBJ2-1; TRBD2 matches 7 bases. The germline gives CDR1 ENHRY, CDR2 SYGVKD. This CDR3 spans 14 amino acids. V lost 4 bases to trimming and J lost 1 base; unmatched junction nucleotides: 1.

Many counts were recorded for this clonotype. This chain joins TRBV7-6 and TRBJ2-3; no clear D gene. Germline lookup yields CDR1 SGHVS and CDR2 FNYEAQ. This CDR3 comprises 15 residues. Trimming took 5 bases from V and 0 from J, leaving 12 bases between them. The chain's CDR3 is CASSPGHSSTDTQYF. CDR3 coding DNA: TGTGCCAGCAGCCCCGGGCATTCTAGCACAGATACGCAGTATTTT.

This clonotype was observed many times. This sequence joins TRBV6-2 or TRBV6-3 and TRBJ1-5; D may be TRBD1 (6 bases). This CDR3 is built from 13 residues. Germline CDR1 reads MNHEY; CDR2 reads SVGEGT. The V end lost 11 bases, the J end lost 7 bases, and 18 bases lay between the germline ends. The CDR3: CAHAPQGTQPQHF. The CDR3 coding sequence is TGTGCCCACGCGCCACAGGGAACCCAGCCCCAGCATTTT.

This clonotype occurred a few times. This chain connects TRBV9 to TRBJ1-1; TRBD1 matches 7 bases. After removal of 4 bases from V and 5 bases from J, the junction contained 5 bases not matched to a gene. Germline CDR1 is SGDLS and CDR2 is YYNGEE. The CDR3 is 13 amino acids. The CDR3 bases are TGTGCCAGCAGCCCTGCACAGGGGACTGAAGCTTTCTTT. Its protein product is CASSPAQGTEAFF.

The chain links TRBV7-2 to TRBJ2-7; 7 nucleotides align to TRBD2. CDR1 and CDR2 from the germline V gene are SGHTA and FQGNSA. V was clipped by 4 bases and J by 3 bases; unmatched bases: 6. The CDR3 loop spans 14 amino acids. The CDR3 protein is CASSSSWGGYEQYF. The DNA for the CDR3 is TGTGCCAGCAGCTCCTCCTGGGGGGGCTACGAGCAGTACTTC. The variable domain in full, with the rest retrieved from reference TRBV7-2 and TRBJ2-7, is GAGVSQSPSNKVTEKGKDVELRCDPISGHTALYWYRQSLGQGLEFLIYFQGNSAPDKSGLPSDRFSAERTGGSVSTLTIQRTQQEDSAVYLCASSSSWGGYEQYFGPGTRLTVT.

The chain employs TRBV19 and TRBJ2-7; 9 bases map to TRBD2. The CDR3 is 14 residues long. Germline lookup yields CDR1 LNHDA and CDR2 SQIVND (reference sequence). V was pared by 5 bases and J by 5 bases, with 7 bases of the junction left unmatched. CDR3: CASSSAGGGNEQYF. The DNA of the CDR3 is TGTGCCAGTAGTTCGGCGGGAGGGGGCAACGAGCAGTACTTC.

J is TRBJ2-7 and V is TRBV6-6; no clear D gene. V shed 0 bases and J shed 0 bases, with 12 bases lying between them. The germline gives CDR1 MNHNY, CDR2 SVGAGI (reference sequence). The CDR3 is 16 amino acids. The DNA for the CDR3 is TGTGCCAGCAGTTACTCTCCACAGCAGAACTCCTACGAGCAGTACTTC. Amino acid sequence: CASSYSPQQNSYEQYF.

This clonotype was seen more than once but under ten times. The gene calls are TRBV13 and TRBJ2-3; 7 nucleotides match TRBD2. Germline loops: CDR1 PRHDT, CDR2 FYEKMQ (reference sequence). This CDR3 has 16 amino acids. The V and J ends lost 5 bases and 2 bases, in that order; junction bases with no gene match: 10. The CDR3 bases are TGTGCCAGCAGCCACCGGACTAGGCGCGTCACAGATACGCAGTATTTT. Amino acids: CASSHRTRRVTDTQYF.

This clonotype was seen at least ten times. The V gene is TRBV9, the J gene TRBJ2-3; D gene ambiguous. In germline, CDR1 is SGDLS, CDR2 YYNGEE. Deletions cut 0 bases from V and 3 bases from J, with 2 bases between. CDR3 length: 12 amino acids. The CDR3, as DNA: TGTGCCAGCAGCGTAGGGACAGATACGCAGTATTTT. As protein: CASSVGTDTQYF.

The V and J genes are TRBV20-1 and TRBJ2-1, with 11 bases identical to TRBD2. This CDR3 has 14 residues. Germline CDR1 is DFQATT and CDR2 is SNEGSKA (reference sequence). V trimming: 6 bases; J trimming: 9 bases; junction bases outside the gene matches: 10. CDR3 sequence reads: CSAGTSGRGVEQFF. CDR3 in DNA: TGCAGTGCCGGAACTAGCGGGAGAGGGGTTGAGCAGTTCTTC.

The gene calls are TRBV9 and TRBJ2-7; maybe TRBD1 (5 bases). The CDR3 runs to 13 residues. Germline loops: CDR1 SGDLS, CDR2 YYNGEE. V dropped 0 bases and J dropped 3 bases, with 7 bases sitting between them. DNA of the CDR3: TGTGCCAGCAGCGTAGATGACAGCTACGAGCAGTACTTC. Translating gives CASSVDDSYEQYF.